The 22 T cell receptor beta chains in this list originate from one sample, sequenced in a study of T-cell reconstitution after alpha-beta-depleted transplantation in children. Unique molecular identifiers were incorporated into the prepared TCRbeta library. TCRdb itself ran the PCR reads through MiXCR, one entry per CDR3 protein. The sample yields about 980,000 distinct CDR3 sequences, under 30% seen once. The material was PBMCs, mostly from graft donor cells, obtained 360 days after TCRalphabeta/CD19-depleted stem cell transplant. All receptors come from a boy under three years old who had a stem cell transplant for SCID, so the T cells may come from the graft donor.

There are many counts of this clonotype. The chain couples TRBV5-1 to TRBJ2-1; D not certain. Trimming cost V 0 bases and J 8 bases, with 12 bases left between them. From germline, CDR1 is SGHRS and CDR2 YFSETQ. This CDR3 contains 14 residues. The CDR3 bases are TGCGCCAGCAGCTTGGCCACAAACCCCCATGAGCAGTTCTTC. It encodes CASSLATNPHEQFF.

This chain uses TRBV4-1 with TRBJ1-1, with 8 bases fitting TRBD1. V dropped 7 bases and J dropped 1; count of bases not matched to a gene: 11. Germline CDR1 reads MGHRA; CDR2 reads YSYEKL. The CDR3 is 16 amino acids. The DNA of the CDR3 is TGCGCCAGCACGATAGGACAGGGAATCGGGAACACTGAAGCTTTCTTT. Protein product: CASTIGQGIGNTEAFF.

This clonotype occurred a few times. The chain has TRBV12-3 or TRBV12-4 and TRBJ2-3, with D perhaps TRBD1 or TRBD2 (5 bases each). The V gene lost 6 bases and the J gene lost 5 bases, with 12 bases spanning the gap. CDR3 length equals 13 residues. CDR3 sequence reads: CASSLGTGDTQYF. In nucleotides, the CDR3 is TGTGCCAGCAGCCTGGGGACGGGAGATACGCAGTATTTT.

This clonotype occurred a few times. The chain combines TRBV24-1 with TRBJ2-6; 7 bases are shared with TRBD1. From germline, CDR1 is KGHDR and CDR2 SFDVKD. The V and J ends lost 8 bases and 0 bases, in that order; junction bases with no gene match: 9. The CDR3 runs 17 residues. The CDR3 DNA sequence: TGTGCCACCAAGACAGGGTGCATGGACTCTGGGGCCAACGTCCTGACTTTC. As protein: CATKTGCMDSGANVLTF.

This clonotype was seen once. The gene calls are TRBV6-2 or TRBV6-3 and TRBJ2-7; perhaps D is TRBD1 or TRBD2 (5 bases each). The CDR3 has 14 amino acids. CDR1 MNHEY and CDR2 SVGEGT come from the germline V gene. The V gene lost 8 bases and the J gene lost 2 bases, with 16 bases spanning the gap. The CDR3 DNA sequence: TGTGCCAGCGTCGGGGCGGAAAGCCCCTACGAGCAGTACTTC. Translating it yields CASVGAESPYEQYF.

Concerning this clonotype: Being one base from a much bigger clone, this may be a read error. DNA of the CDR3: TGTGCCACCAGCAGGGGACAGAACACCGGGGAGCTGTTTTTT. Protein: CATSRGQNTGELFF. The chain couples TRBV15 to TRBJ2-2, with a tentative D call TRBD1 (6 bases). CDR3 size: 14 residues. Deletions cut 3 bases from V and 1 base from J, with 6 bases between. Germline V gene data show CDR1 as LNHNV and CDR2 as YYDKDF (reference sequence).

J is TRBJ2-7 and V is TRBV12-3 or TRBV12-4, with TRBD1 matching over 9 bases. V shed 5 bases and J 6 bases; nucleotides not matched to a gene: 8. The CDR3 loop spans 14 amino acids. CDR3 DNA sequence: TGTGCCAGCAGTGCCGGGACAGGGAGTTTCGAGCAGTACTTC. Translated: CASSAGTGSFEQYF.

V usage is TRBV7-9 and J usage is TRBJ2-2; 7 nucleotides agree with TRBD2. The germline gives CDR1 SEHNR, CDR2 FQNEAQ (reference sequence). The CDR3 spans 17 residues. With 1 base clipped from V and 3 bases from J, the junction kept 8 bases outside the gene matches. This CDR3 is CASSLGPWRGYTGELFF. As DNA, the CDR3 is TGTGCCAGCAGCTTAGGCCCTTGGCGGGGGTACACCGGGGAGCTGTTTTTT.

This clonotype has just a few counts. CDR3 DNA: TGTGCCAGCAGCCAGGACCGCGGGGGGGGGCTCTCGAACACCGGGGAGCTGTTTTTT. The encoded protein is CASSQDRGGGLSNTGELFF. The genes are TRBV4-2 and TRBJ2-2, with 9 nucleotides matching TRBD2. This CDR3 has 19 residues. V shed 3 bases and J 0 bases; nucleotides not matched to a gene: 11. The germline gives CDR1 LGHNA, CDR2 YNFKEQ.

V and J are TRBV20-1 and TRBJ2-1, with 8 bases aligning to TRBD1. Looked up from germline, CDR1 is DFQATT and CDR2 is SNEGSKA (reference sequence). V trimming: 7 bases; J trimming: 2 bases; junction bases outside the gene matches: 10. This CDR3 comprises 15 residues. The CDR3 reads CSGHVTGGPYNEQFF. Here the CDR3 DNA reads TGCAGTGGACACGTCACAGGGGGACCCTACAATGAGCAGTTCTTC.

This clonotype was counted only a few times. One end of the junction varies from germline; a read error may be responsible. The chain's CDR3 is CASSQEEFTYTQYF. Here the CDR3 DNA reads TGCGCCAGCAGCCAAGAAGAATTCACATATACGCAGTATTTT. The chain carries TRBV4-3 and TRBJ2-3, with unresolved D. The CDR3 extends over 14 amino acids. Per germline, CDR1 LGHNA and CDR2 YSLEER.

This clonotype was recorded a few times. Written as DNA, the CDR3 is TGTGCCAGCAGCTTTACTAGCGCAGCCTACGAGCAGTACTTC. Its translation: CASSFTSAAYEQYF. The V call is TRBV7-9, the J call TRBJ2-7; 7 bases align to TRBD2. The germline gives CDR1 SEHNR, CDR2 FQNEAQ (reference sequence). The CDR3 runs to 14 residues. The trim removed 3 bases at V and 2 bases at J, leaving 4 bases unmatched. Drawing the rest from reference TRBV7-9 and TRBJ2-7, the complete variable domain is DTGVSQNPRHKITKRGQNVTFRCDPISEHNRLYWYRQTLGQGPEFLTYFQNEAQLEKSRLLSDRFSAERPKGSFSTLEIQRTEQGDSAMYLCASSFTSAAYEQYFGPGTRLTVT.

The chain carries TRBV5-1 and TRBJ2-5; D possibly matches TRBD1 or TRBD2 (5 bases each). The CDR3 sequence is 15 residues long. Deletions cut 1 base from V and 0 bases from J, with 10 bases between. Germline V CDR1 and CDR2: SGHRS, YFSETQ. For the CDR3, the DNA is TGCGCCAGCAGCTTGCGGTTGGGGGACCAAGAGACCCAGTACTTC. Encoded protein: CASSLRLGDQETQYF.

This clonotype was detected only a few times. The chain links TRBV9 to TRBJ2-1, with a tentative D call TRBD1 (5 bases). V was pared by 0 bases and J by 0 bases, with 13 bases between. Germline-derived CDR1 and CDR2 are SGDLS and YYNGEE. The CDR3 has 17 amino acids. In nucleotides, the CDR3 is TGTGCCAGCAGCGTAGATACAGGCTTTAGCTCCTACAATGAGCAGTTCTTC. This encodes CASSVDTGFSSYNEQFF.

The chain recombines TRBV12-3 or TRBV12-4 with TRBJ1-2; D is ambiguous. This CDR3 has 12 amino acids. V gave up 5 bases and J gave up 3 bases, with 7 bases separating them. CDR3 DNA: TGTGCCAGCAGTCCTCTCTACTATGGCTACACCTTC. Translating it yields CASSPLYYGYTF.

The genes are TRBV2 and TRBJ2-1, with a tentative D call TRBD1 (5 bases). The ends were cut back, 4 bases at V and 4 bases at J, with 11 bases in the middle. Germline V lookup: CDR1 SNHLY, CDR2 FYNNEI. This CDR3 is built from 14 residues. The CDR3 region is CASSGGESYNEQFF. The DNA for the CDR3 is TGTGCCAGCAGTGGGGGCGAGTCTTACAATGAGCAGTTCTTC. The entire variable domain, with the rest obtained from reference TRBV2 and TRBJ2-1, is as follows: EPEVTQTPSHQVTQMGQEVILRCVPISNHLYFYWYRQILGQKVEFLVSFYNNEISEKSEIFDDQFSVERPDGSNFTLKIRSTKLEDSAMYFCASSGGESYNEQFFGPGTRLTVL.

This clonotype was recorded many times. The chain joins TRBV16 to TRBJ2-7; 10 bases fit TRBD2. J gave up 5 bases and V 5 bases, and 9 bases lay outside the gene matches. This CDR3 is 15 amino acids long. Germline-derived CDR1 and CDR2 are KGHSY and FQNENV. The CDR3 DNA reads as TGTGCCAGCAGCGAGCTAGCGGGGGTCGGAGACGAGCAGTACTTC. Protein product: CASSELAGVGDEQYF.

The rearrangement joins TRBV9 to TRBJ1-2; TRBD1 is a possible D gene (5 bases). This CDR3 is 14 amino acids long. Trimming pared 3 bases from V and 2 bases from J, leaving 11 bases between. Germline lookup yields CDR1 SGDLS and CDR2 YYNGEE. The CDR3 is CASSAGRGNYGYTF. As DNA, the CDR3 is TGTGCCAGCAGCGCCGGGAGGGGAAACTATGGCTACACCTTC.

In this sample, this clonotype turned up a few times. CDR3 nucleotides: TGTGCCAGTAGTCCTACGTCCGGGGAGCTGTTTTTT. Protein sequence: CASSPTSGELFF. J is TRBJ2-2 and V is TRBV19; D gene uncertain. The germline CDR1 and CDR2 sequences are LNHDA and SQIVND (reference sequence). CDR3 length: 12 residues. V gave up 5 bases and J gave up 6 bases, with 7 bases separating them.

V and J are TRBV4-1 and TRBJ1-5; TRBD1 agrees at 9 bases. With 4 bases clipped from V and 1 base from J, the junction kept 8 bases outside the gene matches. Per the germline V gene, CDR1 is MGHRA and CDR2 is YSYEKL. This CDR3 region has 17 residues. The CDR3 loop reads CASSLENRGLSNQPQHF. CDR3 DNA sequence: TGCGCCAGCAGCCTAGAGAACAGGGGGCTAAGCAATCAGCCCCAGCATTTT.

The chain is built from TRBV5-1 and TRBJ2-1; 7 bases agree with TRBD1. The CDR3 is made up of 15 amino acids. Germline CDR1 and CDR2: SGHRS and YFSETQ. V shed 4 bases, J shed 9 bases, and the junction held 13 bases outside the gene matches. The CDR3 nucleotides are TGCGCCAGCAGCCGGTCCGGACAGGACGAAGGTGAGCAGTTCTTC. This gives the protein CASSRSGQDEGEQFF.

Written as DNA, the CDR3 is TGTGCCAGCAGCCCGGCGAGTTCACAGAGGCCCCCCAGCATTCAGTACTTC. Translating it yields CASSPASSQRPPSIQYF. The rearrangement links TRBV7-9 to TRBJ2-4; no clear D. The CDR3 is 17 amino acids. Between the trimmed V and J ends, which lost 5 bases and 9 bases, there was a span of 26 bases. Germline V gene lookup returns CDR1 SEHNR and CDR2 FQNEAQ (reference sequence).